A single T cell receptor (beta chain) is shown here with its context. What it binds is not known. The germline V gene has CDR1 SEHNR and CDR2 FQNEAQ (reference sequence). V was cut by 7 bases and J by 6 bases, with 15 bases left in between. This CDR3 has 13 amino acids. The data stem from a study of T cells after yellow fever vaccination. Study results and limitations: Contaminants from the bulk population, in the form of abundant clonotypes, could be found in FACS-sorted repertoires. Among primary-vaccination clones, most reappeared after the booster, at 96% for CD4 and approximately 90% for CD8.

Generation of TCR cDNA used 5'RACE template switching (which added a universal primer site and UMIs). TCRdb fed the 5' RACE reads into MiXCR, producing one record per CDR3 protein. The sample lists around 340,000 distinct CDR3 sequences; roughly an eighth were seen once. The source of this sequence is a young man who received the YFV17D yellow fever vaccine. The chain links TRBV7-9 to TRBJ1-1; maybe TRBD1 (5 bases). The source was CD4+ T cells sorted from PBMCs, collected 15 days after the yellow fever booster vaccination. CDR3 sequence: CASKEGLGSEAFF. The CDR3 DNA reads TGTGCCAGCAAAGAGGGGTTAGGCTCTGAAGCTTTCTTT.